The clone carrying this TCR beta chain was detected ten times or more. What it binds is unknown. After removal of 6 bases from V and 3 bases from J, the junction contained 11 bases not matched to a gene. The CDR3 extends over 17 amino acids. Germline lookup yields CDR1 DFQATT and CDR2 SNEGSKA (reference sequence). This record comes from a study of T-cell reconstitution after alpha-beta-depleted transplantation in children. Findings of the study overall: Newly made T cells mostly supplied T-cell counts and diversity one year after transplant. At around two months after transplant, the alpha-beta T cells were reportedly derived from several hundred expanded clones that came from non-depleted graft cells. From surviving recipient T cells and thymic progenitors came the high day-60 TCRbeta diversity observed in some patients.

The library targeted TCRbeta and was prepared with unique molecular identifiers. TCRdb re-analysed the PCR reads in MiXCR, keeping a single row per CDR3 protein. The data contain about 200,000 distinct CDR3 sequences, approximately 6.9% of them seen just once; the ten biggest clones take up about 6%. The starting material was PBMCs, obtained before TCRalphabeta/CD19-depleted stem cell transplant. The clonotype comes from a boy aged 2 to 10 with acute lymphoblastic leukemia, due to receive a stem cell transplant. The chain combines TRBV20-1 with TRBJ2-3, with TRBD2 matching over 14 bases. CDR3 amino acids: CSALPYRLAGGTDTQYF. CDR3 bases: TGCAGTGCCTTGCCCTACCGACTAGCGGGAGGGACAGATACGCAGTATTTT.